These 12 T cell receptor beta chains were all obtained from the same sample, sequenced in a study of shared clonotypes between healthy human individuals. Sequenced by immunoSEQ multiplex PCR; TCRdb stores in-frame clones only, minus some. The data show roughly 2 million clones, about 95% seen once. CD45RO-negative, CCR7-positively selected cells formed the naive CD8 fraction, excluding terminally differentiated effector memory CD45RA+ cells. Sample: naive CD8+ T cells sorted from blood. The receptors were gathered from a man aged 18-30 years in good health.

The chain is built from TRBV2 and TRBJ2-3, with 7 bases that match TRBD2. Germline values: CDR1 SNHLY, CDR2 FYNNEI. The CDR3 consists of 13 residues. Trimming removed 10 bases from V and 2 bases from J; junction bases left unmatched: 6. The CDR3 DNA is TGTGCCACTCCGGGACTAATCACAGATACGCAGTATTTT. Protein: CATPGLITDTQYF.

The chain has TRBV9 and TRBJ2-1; TRBD1 is a possible D gene (5 bases). With 0 bases removed from V and 8 bases from J, the gap between germline ends came to 12 bases. The CDR3 sequence is 14 residues long. Germline values: CDR1 SGDLS, CDR2 YYNGEE. The CDR3 sequence: CASSVGAGWHEQFF. For the CDR3, the DNA is TGTGCCAGCAGCGTAGGGGCAGGGTGGCATGAGCAGTTCTTC.

This chain connects TRBV5-1 to TRBJ2-5; 10 positions agree with TRBD1. Germline loops: CDR1 SGHRS, CDR2 YFSETQ. This CDR3 is 16 amino acids long. Trimming removed 2 bases from V and 1 base from J; junction bases left unmatched: 5. The CDR3 region is CASSLWTGGLQETQYF. Here the CDR3 DNA reads TGCGCCAGCAGCTTATGGACAGGGGGTCTCCAAGAGACCCAGTACTTC.

The chain couples TRBV18 to TRBJ2-7; TRBD2 matches 8 bases. The CDR3 consists of 16 residues. Germline trimming cut 0 bases from V and 5 bases from J; bases unmatched to any gene: 9. CDR1 is KGHSH and CDR2 is LQKENI in the germline V gene. The CDR3 DNA sequence: TGTGCCAGCTCACCACCCAGGGCGGGGGGTGGCCACGAGCAGTACTTC. This gives the protein CASSPPRAGGGHEQYF.

The V gene is TRBV13, the J gene TRBJ2-5; 7 bases match TRBD2. This CDR3 is 14 amino acids long. Germline V gives CDR1 PRHDT, CDR2 FYEKMQ (reference sequence). J gave up 1 base and V 5 bases, and 4 bases lay outside the gene matches. CDR3 DNA sequence: TGTGCCAGCAGCCAGGGCGGGGGCCAAGAGACCCAGTACTTC. As protein: CASSQGGGQETQYF.

The genes are TRBV27 and TRBJ2-5; TRBD2 matches 12 bases. This CDR3 comprises 17 residues. The V and J ends lost 4 bases and 6 bases, in that order; junction bases with no gene match: 12. CDR1 MNHEY and CDR2 SMNVEV come from the germline V gene (reference sequence). CDR3 sequence reads: CASSSPGQGLAGQTQYF. The DNA for the CDR3 is TGTGCCAGCAGTTCTCCGGGACAGGGACTAGCGGGCCAGACCCAGTACTTC.

The CDR3 sequence: CASRSRDYNLYEQFF. Here the CDR3 DNA reads TGTGCCAGCAGAAGCCGGGACTATAATCTCTATGAGCAGTTCTTC. This rearrangement joins TRBV7-2 to TRBJ2-1; 7 bases match TRBD2. Trimming at V came to 6 bases and at J to 8 bases, leaving 13 bases not matched to a gene. The CDR3 runs to 15 residues. Per the germline V gene, CDR1 is SGHTA and CDR2 is FQGNSA.

The chain carries TRBV5-8 and TRBJ1-5; possible D gene TRBD1, 5 bases. The CDR3 runs 13 residues. Trimming left V 6 bases short and J 7 bases short, with 14 bases between. The V gene's germline CDR1 is SGHTS and CDR2 YDEGEE. The DNA for the CDR3 is TGTGCCAGCACCCCGCCCTGGGGCCAGCCCCAGCATTTT. It is translated as CASTPPWGQPQHF.

This chain connects TRBV7-9 to TRBJ2-5, with TRBD2 identical over 12 bases. Germline CDR1 reads SEHNR; CDR2 reads FQNEAQ (reference sequence). This CDR3 has 16 amino acids. V lost 2 bases to trimming and J lost 4 bases; unmatched junction nucleotides: 5. The DNA for the CDR3 is TGTGCCAGCAGCTTACTAGCGGGAGGGCCTTTAGAGACCCAGTACTTC. Protein sequence: CASSLLAGGPLETQYF.

The chain uses TRBV5-6 and TRBJ2-1; no clear D gene. CDR1 and CDR2 (germline): SGHDT, YYEEEE. The CDR3 sequence is 13 residues long. V was shortened by 4 bases and J by 5 bases, with 10 bases between the two germline ends. CDR3 residues: CASSTISHNEQFF. The CDR3 DNA sequence: TGTGCCAGCAGCACAATAAGTCACAATGAGCAGTTCTTC.

The CDR3 DNA sequence: TGTGCCAGCAGTTTAGGGACGGACGGGAGAATCTACGAGCAGTACTTC. This encodes CASSLGTDGRIYEQYF. This chain connects TRBV28 to TRBJ2-7, with D perhaps matching TRBD2 (6 bases). The V end was cut by 2 bases, the J end by 3 bases, with 17 bases between. CDR3 length: 16 residues. Germline-derived CDR1 and CDR2 are MDHEN and SYDVKM.

CDR3 loop: CASSRPEGLDEKLFF. Here the CDR3 DNA reads TGTGCCAGTAGCCGCCCTGAGGGATTAGATGAAAAACTGTTTTTT. The chain combines TRBV19 with TRBJ1-4, with D unclear. The CDR3 consists of 15 residues. V lost 6 bases and J lost 6, with 17 bases in between. CDR1 is LNHDA, CDR2 SQIVND, per germline (reference sequence). The full variable domain, in which reference TRBV19 and TRBJ1-4 provide the parts outside the CDR3, is DGGITQSPKYLFRKEGQNVTLSCEQNLNHDAMYWYRQDPGQGLRLIYYSQIVNDFQKGDIAEGYSVSREKKESFPLTVTSAQKNPTAFYLCASSRPEGLDEKLFFGSGTQLSVL.